These T cell receptor beta chains were read from a single sample in a study of cytomegalovirus exposure and HLA in healthy donors. TCRdb's copy holds only in-frame clones and misses some; the assay was immunoSEQ multiplex PCR. The profile shows over 200,000 clones, approximately 86% of them singletons. Sequenced input: PBMCs. The receptors here all came from a woman in her late teens or twenties in good health and CMV-seronegative. CDR3s include the opening cysteine and the closing phenylalanine or tryptophan. D genes are given only for firm matches. Rows may omit the clone size; those that give it use once, few, many or a size class.

j_gene: TRBJ2-6; d_gene: TRBD1; v_gene: TRBV2; abundance: -; CDR3nt: TGTGCCAGCAGTGTACAGGGGGCTGGGGCCAACGTCCTGACTTTC; CDR3aa: CASSVQGAGANVLTF
j_gene: TRBJ2-1; d_gene: -; v_gene: TRBV6-5; abundance: -; CDR3nt: TGTGCCAGCAGCCCCCCTACCGAGTGGGGCTATGAGCAGTTCTTC; CDR3aa: CASSPPTEWGYEQFF
j_gene: TRBJ1-4; d_gene: -; v_gene: TRBV4-2; abundance: few; CDR3nt: TGTGCCAGCAGCCAAGGAGAAATGCAGGGGGAAAAACTGTTTTTT; CDR3aa: CASSQGEMQGEKLFF
j_gene: TRBJ2-5; d_gene: TRBD1; v_gene: TRBV6-1; abundance: -; CDR3nt: TGTGCCAGCAGCCTCACAGGGGTAGGGGAGACCCAGTACTTC; CDR3aa: CASSLTGVGETQYF
j_gene: TRBJ1-1; d_gene: -; v_gene: TRBV11-2; abundance: few; CDR3nt: TGTGCCAGCAGCTTATCATGGCTGAACACTGAAGCTTTCTTT; CDR3aa: CASSLSWLNTEAFF
j_gene: TRBJ2-1; d_gene: -; v_gene: TRBV18; abundance: -; CDR3nt: TGTGCCAGCTCACCACCGGCTAGCTCCTACAATGAGCAGTTCTTC; CDR3aa: CASSPPASSYNEQFF
j_gene: TRBJ1-2; d_gene: -; v_gene: TRBV4-2; abundance: once; CDR3nt: TGTGCCAGCAGCCAAGAACGGACGGGAGTTGGCTACACCTTC; CDR3aa: CASSQERTGVGYTF
j_gene: TRBJ2-2; d_gene: -; v_gene: TRBV7-7; abundance: few; CDR3nt: TGTGCTAGCAGCTTAGGTAGCACCGGGGAGCTGTTTTTT; CDR3aa: CASSLGSTGELFF
j_gene: TRBJ2-1; d_gene: TRBD2; v_gene: TRBV4-1; abundance: -; CDR3nt: TGCGCCAGCAGACCCGGGACTAGCGGGGGGTTGGGGAGTTACAATGAGCAGTTCTTC; CDR3aa: CASRPGTSGGLGSYNEQFF
j_gene: TRBJ2-1; d_gene: TRBD2; v_gene: TRBV29-1; abundance: -; CDR3nt: TGCAGCGTTGAAGGACTAGCGGGACTCTATGAGCAGTTCTTC; CDR3aa: CSVEGLAGLYEQFF
j_gene: TRBJ2-7; d_gene: -; v_gene: TRBV7-8; abundance: -; CDR3nt: TGTGCCAGCAGCTTCTTAGAGGGTATCTACGAGCAGTACTTC; CDR3aa: CASSFLEGIYEQYF
j_gene: TRBJ2-1; d_gene: TRBD1; v_gene: TRBV28; abundance: -; CDR3nt: TGTGCCAGCAGTTCTTTACGCCAAAGGACAGGAGAAATCTACAATGAGCAGTTCTTC; CDR3aa: CASSSLRQRTGEIYNEQFF
j_gene: TRBJ2-1; d_gene: -; v_gene: TRBV7-3; abundance: -; CDR3nt: TGTGCCAGCAGCTCCCTCGAGGCCAATGAGCAGTTCTTC; CDR3aa: CASSSLEANEQFF
j_gene: TRBJ2-1; d_gene: TRBD2; v_gene: TRBV7-2; abundance: once; CDR3nt: TGTGCCAGCAGCCACCTCGGACTAGCGGGAGGGCCGGGAGAGCAGTTCTTC; CDR3aa: CASSHLGLAGGPGEQFF
j_gene: TRBJ2-7; d_gene: TRBD1; v_gene: TRBV7-9; abundance: -; CDR3nt: TGTGCCAGCAGCTCCACAGGGGCGAACTCCTACGAGCAGTACTTC; CDR3aa: CASSSTGANSYEQYF
j_gene: TRBJ2-7; d_gene: -; v_gene: TRBV21-1; abundance: -; CDR3nt: TGTGCCAGCAGCATTGAGGGGATTAGCGGGACGCTGCGCTCCTACGAGCAGTACTTC; CDR3aa: CASSIEGISGTLRSYEQYF
j_gene: TRBJ2-1; d_gene: TRBD2; v_gene: TRBV6-1; abundance: once; CDR3nt: TGTGCCAGCGCCCTCGGGGCGGGAGCCTATGAGCAGTTCTTC; CDR3aa: CASALGAGAYEQFF
j_gene: TRBJ2-1; d_gene: TRBD2; v_gene: TRBV5-4; abundance: -; CDR3nt: TGTGCCAGCAGCTTGAATCGCCCTAAAGTAGCGGGCCCCTACAATGAGCAGTTCTTC; CDR3aa: CASSLNRPKVAGPYNEQFF
j_gene: TRBJ1-5; d_gene: TRBD1; v_gene: TRBV27; abundance: -; CDR3nt: TGTGCCAGAGGCGAGGCAGGGGGGAATCAGCCCCAGCATTTT; CDR3aa: CARGEAGGNQPQHF
j_gene: TRBJ2-2; d_gene: TRBD2; v_gene: TRBV6-5; abundance: -; CDR3nt: TGTGCCAGCAGCGACAGACTAGCGGCCGGGGAGCTGTTTTTT; CDR3aa: CASSDRLAAGELFF
j_gene: TRBJ2-1; d_gene: -; v_gene: TRBV9; abundance: -; CDR3nt: TGTGCCAGCAGCCCCTCCGGGAGCGTTTACAATGAGCAGTTCTTC; CDR3aa: CASSPSGSVYNEQFF
j_gene: TRBJ2-3; d_gene: TRBD2; v_gene: TRBV19; abundance: -; CDR3nt: TGTGCCAGTAGTACCCGGACTAGCGGGAGTCTTGGGACGCAGTATTTT; CDR3aa: CASSTRTSGSLGTQYF
j_gene: TRBJ1-5; d_gene: -; v_gene: TRBV4-1; abundance: -; CDR3nt: TGCGCCAGCAGCCATGACATGGGCAATCAGCCCCAGCATTTT; CDR3aa: CASSHDMGNQPQHF
j_gene: TRBJ1-2; d_gene: -; v_gene: TRBV28; abundance: -; CDR3nt: TGTGCCAGCAGTTTATCGGCGGGACTTAACTATGGCTACACCTTC; CDR3aa: CASSLSAGLNYGYTF
j_gene: TRBJ2-7; d_gene: -; v_gene: TRBV12-5; abundance: -; CDR3nt: TGTGCTAGTGCTTCCAGCGGCTCCTACGAGCAGTACTTC; CDR3aa: CASASSGSYEQYF
j_gene: TRBJ2-1; d_gene: TRBD2; v_gene: TRBV15; abundance: -; CDR3nt: TGTGCCACCAGCAGAGATCGTAGCGGGAGTGGCGGTGAGCAGTTCTTC; CDR3aa: CATSRDRSGSGGEQFF
j_gene: TRBJ1-2; d_gene: -; v_gene: TRBV4-3; abundance: -; CDR3nt: TGCGCCAGCAGCCCGTGGACAGTAGCTAACTATGGCTACACCTTC; CDR3aa: CASSPWTVANYGYTF
j_gene: TRBJ2-7; d_gene: -; v_gene: TRBV28; abundance: -; CDR3nt: TGTGCCAGCAGTCCCCTAGGTCCAAATTTCCACGAGCAGTACTTC; CDR3aa: CASSPLGPNFHEQYF
j_gene: TRBJ2-5; d_gene: -; v_gene: TRBV18; abundance: -; CDR3nt: TGTGCCAGCTCAGTTCTCCCCCAAGAGACCCAGTACTTC; CDR3aa: CASSVLPQETQYF
j_gene: TRBJ2-5; d_gene: -; v_gene: TRBV7-2; abundance: -; CDR3nt: TGTGCCAGCAGCTCCGGTCGGGTCGAAGTAGAGACCCAGTACTTC; CDR3aa: CASSSGRVEVETQYF
j_gene: TRBJ2-7; d_gene: -; v_gene: TRBV21-1; abundance: few; CDR3nt: TGTGCCAGCCCGGGGGAGCAGTACTTC; CDR3aa: CASPGEQYF
j_gene: TRBJ2-1; d_gene: -; v_gene: TRBV29-1; abundance: -; CDR3nt: TGCAGCGTAGTCACTAGCTTTGACTCCTACAATGAGCAGTTCTTC; CDR3aa: CSVVTSFDSYNEQFF
j_gene: TRBJ2-5; d_gene: TRBD2; v_gene: TRBV5-1; abundance: -; CDR3nt: TGCGCCAGCAGCACTGCGACTAGCGGGACTCAAGAGACCCAGTACTTC; CDR3aa: CASSTATSGTQETQYF
j_gene: TRBJ1-2; d_gene: -; v_gene: TRBV18; abundance: -; CDR3nt: TGTGCCAGCTCACTCAGTGAAGATGGCTACACCTTC; CDR3aa: CASSLSEDGYTF
j_gene: TRBJ2-5; d_gene: TRBD2; v_gene: TRBV4-2; abundance: -; CDR3nt: TGTGCCAGCAGCCAAGGGGGACTAGCGGGAGTCCAAGAGACCCAGTACTTC; CDR3aa: CASSQGGLAGVQETQYF
j_gene: TRBJ2-7; d_gene: TRBD2; v_gene: TRBV9; abundance: -; CDR3nt: TGTGCCAGCAGCGCCCGTAGCGGGAGCTACGAGCAGTACTTC; CDR3aa: CASSARSGSYEQYF
j_gene: TRBJ2-2; d_gene: TRBD2; v_gene: TRBV28; abundance: -; CDR3nt: TGTGCCAGCAGGGTACCGGGGGGCACCGGGGAGCTGTTTTTT; CDR3aa: CASRVPGGTGELFF
j_gene: TRBJ2-6; d_gene: -; v_gene: TRBV5-1; abundance: -; CDR3nt: TGCGCCAGCAGCTGGGGTAGCGCCTTCCCCTCTGGGGCCAACGTCCTGACTTTC; CDR3aa: CASSWGSAFPSGANVLTF
j_gene: TRBJ2-7; d_gene: TRBD1; v_gene: TRBV7-9; abundance: -; CDR3nt: TGTGCCAGCAGCTCCAACCGGGACAGGGAAACCTACGAGCAGTACTTC; CDR3aa: CASSSNRDRETYEQYF
j_gene: TRBJ2-7; d_gene: -; v_gene: TRBV6-1; abundance: -; CDR3nt: TGTGCCAGCAATGGAGGGTACGAGCAGTACTTC; CDR3aa: CASNGGYEQYF
j_gene: TRBJ2-2; d_gene: TRBD2; v_gene: TRBV4-2; abundance: -; CDR3nt: TGTGCCAGCAGCCAAGATCATGCGGGAGGTATCACCGGGGAGCTGTTTTTT; CDR3aa: CASSQDHAGGITGELFF
j_gene: TRBJ2-3; d_gene: TRBD2; v_gene: TRBV2; abundance: -; CDR3nt: TGTGCCTCCCCGGGGGGAAAGAGCACAGATACGCAGTATTTT; CDR3aa: CASPGGKSTDTQYF
j_gene: TRBJ1-2; d_gene: TRBD1; v_gene: TRBV10-3; abundance: -; CDR3nt: TGTGCCATCAGACCAGGACAGGGGATCTACTTGGACTATGGCTACACCTTC; CDR3aa: CAIRPGQGIYLDYGYTF
j_gene: TRBJ2-3; d_gene: -; v_gene: TRBV7-2; abundance: -; CDR3nt: TGTGCCAGCAGCCCCTTCACGGGTACGCAGTATTTT; CDR3aa: CASSPFTGTQYF
j_gene: TRBJ2-3; d_gene: TRBD1; v_gene: TRBV7-2; abundance: -; CDR3nt: TGTGCCAGCAGCCTCGATGGGACAGCAGGGGCAGATACGCAGTATTTT; CDR3aa: CASSLDGTAGADTQYF